Listed below are T cell receptor beta chains from one sample, sequenced in a study of blood T cell repertoires in COVID-19. Repertoires were generated with immunoSEQ multiplex PCR, while TCRdb's copy carries only in-frame clones and drops some. The table has about 39,000 clones, 76% seen once. The sequenced material came from peripheral blood. The source is an elderly man with acute or convalescent COVID-19. CDR3s include the opening cysteine and the closing phenylalanine or tryptophan. Fields, in order: V gene, clone size, J gene, D gene, CDR3 DNA, CDR3 protein. A D gene is named only where the DNA matches it firmly. Size is omitted from some rows. Given values are once, few, many or a class for expanded clones.

v_gene: TRBV3-1/TRBV3-2
abundance: .
j_gene: TRBJ1-2
d_gene: TRBD1
CDR3nt: TGTGCCAGCAGCCAAGGCGGGACAGGGGGTAGGGATGGCTACACCTTC
CDR3aa: CASSQGGTGGRDGYTF

v_gene: TRBV11-2
abundance: .
j_gene: TRBJ2-5
d_gene: .
CDR3nt: TGTGCCAGCAGCTTAGAGAAGGGAGCGAGCCAAGAGACCCAGTACTTC
CDR3aa: CASSLEKGASQETQYF

v_gene: TRBV5-6
abundance: few
j_gene: TRBJ2-3
d_gene: .
CDR3nt: TGTGCCAGCAGCGGGCAGAGATCAGATACGCAGTATTTT
CDR3aa: CASSGQRSDTQYF

v_gene: TRBV27
abundance: .
j_gene: TRBJ2-3
d_gene: .
CDR3nt: TGTGCCAGCAGTCGGCTCAGGGGCGGCGATACGCAGTATTTT
CDR3aa: CASSRLRGGDTQYF

v_gene: TRBV19
abundance: few
j_gene: TRBJ2-7
d_gene: TRBD1
CDR3nt: TGTGCCAGTAGAGAGCGACAGGGGGGCTCCTACGAGCAGTACTTC
CDR3aa: CASRERQGGSYEQYF

v_gene: TRBV7-9
abundance: .
j_gene: TRBJ2-1
d_gene: .
CDR3nt: TGTGCCAGCAGCTCTACAGGGTTCAATGAGCAGTTCTTC
CDR3aa: CASSSTGFNEQFF

v_gene: TRBV5-4
abundance: .
j_gene: TRBJ2-1
d_gene: .
CDR3nt: TGTGCCAGCAGGATCGGTGGGGGGGCGGACGAGCAGTTCTTC
CDR3aa: CASRIGGGADEQFF

v_gene: TRBV11-2
abundance: few
j_gene: TRBJ2-7
d_gene: .
CDR3nt: TGTGCCAGCAGCTTAGAGTCAGGGTGGGAGCAGTACTTC
CDR3aa: CASSLESGWEQYF

v_gene: TRBV6-5
abundance: .
j_gene: TRBJ1-1
d_gene: .
CDR3nt: TGTGCCAGCAGTCCTCCTCTAAAATCGGAGGCTTTCTTT
CDR3aa: CASSPPLKSEAFF

v_gene: TRBV7-8
abundance: once
j_gene: TRBJ1-2
d_gene: TRBD1
CDR3nt: TGTGCCAGCAGCCTGACAGGGAGTGGCGGCTACACCTTC
CDR3aa: CASSLTGSGGYTF